These T cell receptor beta chains were read from a single sample in a study of cytomegalovirus exposure and HLA in healthy donors. The assay was immunoSEQ multiplex PCR, and TCRdb's table has in-frame clones only and misses some. Seen here are 150,000 to 200,000 clones, around 84% observed once, and the top ten hold 16%. The sample taken for sequencing was PBMCs. These TCRs come from a man younger than 35 in good health and CMV-seropositive. Both conserved end residues are part of each CDR3. A D gene is named only where the DNA matches it firmly.

length	V	D	J	CDR3
15	TRBV2	.	TRBJ2-4	CASSEGGGRGNIQYF
16	TRBV13	.	TRBJ2-7	CASSLGSGTLTYEQYF
15	TRBV5-1	TRBD2	TRBJ2-5	CASSIPPGGEETQYF
18	TRBV4-1	TRBD2	TRBJ2-1	CASSQGLGSGGPRGEQFF
13	TRBV2	.	TRBJ1-1	CASSEQGYTEAFF
15	TRBV28	.	TRBJ1-4	CASSSTRGTNEKLFF
13	TRBV18	.	TRBJ2-3	CASSPSGPDTQYF
15	TRBV19	TRBD2	TRBJ2-1	CASRSLATKGNEQFF
15	TRBV28	.	TRBJ1-3	CASVGQVRPINTIYF
15	TRBV6-5	TRBD1	TRBJ2-7	CASSPRTGYIYEQYF
13	TRBV29-1	TRBD2	TRBJ2-7	CSVRGDLPYEQYF
15	TRBV19	TRBD1	TRBJ2-1	CASSSRDRVRNEQFF
13	TRBV2	TRBD1	TRBJ2-5	CASRTGERETQYF
14	TRBV6-6	.	TRBJ2-1	CASSRQATYNEQFF
14	TRBV27	TRBD1	TRBJ2-7	CASRPETGAYEQYF
14	TRBV6-5	TRBD2	TRBJ2-7	CASSTSGRAYEQYF
15	TRBV9	TRBD2	TRBJ2-1	CASSQSGGPNNEQFF
16	TRBV6-6	TRBD2	TRBJ2-5	CASSYYESGIGETQYF
15	TRBV28	.	TRBJ1-5	CASSLRNYSNQPQHF
14	TRBV19	.	TRBJ2-7	CASSALGFSGEQYF
13	TRBV5-4	.	TRBJ2-7	CASSLGRSEGEYF
15	TRBV5-6	.	TRBJ1-2	CASRNLRGSNYGYTF
15	TRBV9	TRBD1	TRBJ1-1	CASSTNGQGRTEAFF
14	TRBV2	TRBD1	TRBJ2-1	CASSVTGGYVEQFF
13	TRBV6-5	TRBD1	TRBJ1-1	CASTWDRGFVAFF
19	TRBV11-2	TRBD2	TRBJ2-5	CASSLPSGIRSGRGETQYF
14	TRBV5-1	.	TRBJ2-1	CASSLAGWDNEQFF
19	TRBV11-2	TRBD2	TRBJ2-3	CASSLNPGLAGGPTDTQYF
13	TRBV5-6	TRBD1	TRBJ1-2	CASSLDRVDGYTF
16	TRBV27	TRBD1	TRBJ1-3	CASSQGGGDSGNTIYF
15	TRBV5-1	TRBD1	TRBJ2-2	CASSRGTGDTGELFF
15	TRBV6-5	TRBD1	TRBJ1-1	CASSYSDRGGTEAFF
16	TRBV4-1	.	TRBJ2-2	CASSPQGWAGAGELFF
15	TRBV7-9	TRBD2	TRBJ2-7	CASSRPGAGVSEQYF
15	TRBV6-1	TRBD2	TRBJ2-7	CATAASGTLPYEQYF
14	TRBV9	TRBD1	TRBJ1-2	CASSGETGGYGYTF
14	TRBV18	TRBD2	TRBJ2-7	CASSSTSSHYEQYF
14	TRBV4-2	.	TRBJ1-5	CASSQNRAGQPQHF
12	TRBV18	.	TRBJ2-2	CASSSYTGELFF
14	TRBV28	TRBD1	TRBJ2-1	CASTPGTGRNEQFF
13	TRBV6-1	.	TRBJ2-3	CASSVTGTDTQYF
17	TRBV28	TRBD2	TRBJ2-3	CASSLPWASGSTDTQYF
13	TRBV27	.	TRBJ1-2	CASSFDGAGGYTF
17	TRBV18	.	TRBJ2-1	CASSPVGDSTAYNEQFF
11	TRBV5-4	.	TRBJ1-2	CASSRNYGYTF
13	TRBV2	.	TRBJ2-3	CASSSLVADTQYF
17	TRBV21-1	.	TRBJ2-6	CASSKAVTSSGANVLTF
15	TRBV27	TRBD1	TRBJ1-2	CASSTGDRGSNGYTF
13	TRBV12-5	.	TRBJ2-1	CASGYGTGNEQFF
11	TRBV30	.	TRBJ2-3	CAWSGGDTQYF
13	TRBV18	.	TRBJ1-1	CASSQGAATEAFF
14	TRBV5-1	.	TRBJ1-2	CASSLFGGAYGYTF